Below are 15 T cell receptor beta chains sequenced from a single sample in a study of blood T cell repertoires in COVID-19. The table came from immunoSEQ multiplex PCR; TCRdb's copy has only in-frame clones and leaves some out. The data contain over 200,000 clones, approximately 86% of them singletons. Sequenced sample: peripheral blood. The receptors derive from a woman aged 25 to 39 with COVID-19, enrolled during active disease.

The rearrangement links TRBV18 to TRBJ1-5, with D tentatively TRBD1 (6 bases). The CDR3 runs 14 residues. Trimming took 2 bases from V and 7 from J, leaving 12 bases between them. Germline-derived CDR1 and CDR2 are KGHSH and LQKENI. CDR3 sequence reads: CASSPGQFIQPQHF. In DNA form, the CDR3 reads TGTGCCAGCTCACCAGGACAGTTTATCCAGCCCCAGCATTTT.

This chain links TRBV7-2 with TRBJ1-4, with D maybe TRBD1 (5 bases). The length of the CDR3 is 15 residues. The germline gives CDR1 SGHTA, CDR2 FQGNSA. Deletions cut 5 bases from V and 6 bases from J, with 16 bases between. The CDR3 sequence is CASSPRSRADEKLFF. CDR3 in DNA: TGTGCCAGCAGCCCCAGGAGCAGGGCAGATGAAAAACTGTTTTTT.

The V call is TRBV5-1, the J call TRBJ2-1; 7 bases agree with TRBD2. Germline V CDR1 and CDR2: SGHRS, YFSETQ. This CDR3 has 15 residues. With V trimmed by 2 bases and J by 0 bases, 2 bases remained unmatched. The CDR3 DNA reads TGCGCCAGCAGCTTCGGCGGGAGCTCCTACAATGAGCAGTTCTTC. Residues: CASSFGGSSYNEQFF.

Here the CDR3 reads CASTLTGGWGYTF. Written as DNA, the CDR3 is TGTGCCAGCACCCTGACAGGGGGCTGGGGCTACACCTTC. The chain employs TRBV28 and TRBJ1-2; 10 positions agree with TRBD1. V lost 7 bases, J lost 8 bases, and 7 bases stayed unmatched. The CDR3 has 13 residues. In germline, CDR1 is MDHEN, CDR2 SYDVKM.

The rearrangement links TRBV5-1 to TRBJ1-4; a weak D match, TRBD1 (5 bases). Trimming removed 4 bases from V and 0 bases from J, with 13 bases in between. Germline lookup yields CDR1 SGHRS and CDR2 YFSETQ. The CDR3 is made up of 16 amino acids. CDR3 DNA sequence: TGCGCCAGCAGCCCGGGACTGTCAGCAACTAATGAAAAACTGTTTTTT. As protein: CASSPGLSATNEKLFF.

V gene TRBV2 combines with J gene TRBJ2-7; no reliable D call. This CDR3 spans 13 amino acids. Trimming took 10 bases from V and 6 from J, leaving 19 bases between them. CDR1 and CDR2 (germline): SNHLY, FYNNEI. The CDR3 bases are TGTGCCATCCTCCTGGGCCCCTCCCGCGAGCAGTACTTC. It translates to CAILLGPSREQYF.

The chain couples TRBV5-1 to TRBJ1-3; possible D gene TRBD1, 6 bases. V was shortened by 3 bases and J by 4 bases, with 14 bases between the two germline ends. Germline loops: CDR1 SGHRS, CDR2 YFSETQ. CDR3 length: 15 amino acids. CDR3 loop: CASSSRGAAGNTIYF. The DNA of the CDR3 is TGCGCCAGCAGCTCCCGGGGGGCGGCGGGAAACACCATATATTTT.

This chain uses TRBV11-2 with TRBJ2-7; TRBD2 matches 8 bases. V dropped 3 bases and J dropped 4; count of bases not matched to a gene: 11. CDR3 length: 16 amino acids. Germline CDR1 SGHAT, CDR2 FQNNGV. The chain's CDR3 is CASSFGAGSGTYEQYF. DNA for the CDR3: TGTGCCAGCAGCTTCGGGGCGGGTAGCGGGACGTACGAGCAGTACTTC.

This clone has a handful of counts. An end of the junction does not agree with germline; a read error may underlie this. V usage is TRBV6-2 or TRBV6-3 and J usage is TRBJ2-6, with D perhaps matching TRBD2 (6 bases). Per the germline V gene, CDR1 is MNHEY and CDR2 is SVGEGT. The CDR3 contains 19 residues. This chain's CDR3 is CASSYLRRGEASRANVLTF. The DNA of the CDR3 is TGTGCCAGCAGTTACCTAAGGAGAGGGGAGGCCTCTCGGGCCAACGTCCTGACTTTC.

The table lists this clone with a few counts. CDR3 DNA sequence: TGTGCCAGCAGTCCCATGGGGACAGATCAGCCCCAGCATTTT. Its protein product is CASSPMGTDQPQHF. V is TRBV27 and J is TRBJ1-5; 7 nucleotides match TRBD1. Trimming cost V 5 bases and J 5 bases; bases outside gene matches: 6. Germline V gene lookup returns CDR1 MNHEY and CDR2 SMNVEV (reference sequence). The CDR3 loop spans 14 amino acids.

This chain links TRBV12-3 or TRBV12-4 with TRBJ2-5; D remains unclear. Trimming took 1 base from V and 4 from J, leaving 7 bases between them. This CDR3 is 13 amino acids long. CDR3 coding DNA: TGTGCCAGCAGTTTAGGACCGGGAGAGACCCAGTACTTC. It translates to CASSLGPGETQYF.

V is TRBV19 and J is TRBJ2-1; 7 bases line up with TRBD1. This CDR3 has 15 amino acids. From germline, CDR1 is LNHDA and CDR2 SQIVND (reference sequence). After removal of 7 bases from V and 5 bases from J, the junction contained 11 bases not matched to a gene. Here the CDR3 reads CASIPRQGIDNEQFF. The CDR3 region has the DNA TGTGCCAGTATCCCAAGACAGGGAATAGACAATGAGCAGTTCTTC.

On this clone: The junction departs from the called germline gene at one end, perhaps through a read error. J is TRBJ1-6 and V is TRBV6-1; 7 bases are a match to TRBD1. This CDR3 comprises 15 residues. Germline V gives CDR1 MNHNS, CDR2 SASEGT. CDR3 region: CASSEGNRGNSPLHF. The CDR3 DNA follows: TGTGCCAGCAGCGAAGGAAACAGGGGAAATTCACCCCTCCACTTT.

The chain has TRBV11-2 and TRBJ2-4, with unresolved D. The CDR3 has 12 residues. Trimming left V 1 base short and J 8 bases short, with 6 bases between. Germline loops: CDR1 SGHAT, CDR2 FQNNGV. CDR3 amino acids: CASSLVADIQYF. The CDR3 coding sequence is TGTGCCAGCAGCTTAGTGGCAGACATTCAGTACTTC. Looking up the rest from reference TRBV11-2 and TRBJ2-4 gives the full variable domain: EAGVAQSPRYKIIEKRQSVAFWCNPISGHATLYWYQQILGQGPKLLIQFQNNGVVDDSQLPKDRFSAERLKGVDSTLKIQPAKLEDSAVYLCASSLVADIQYFGAGTRLSVL.

The chain links TRBV7-2 to TRBJ2-1, with D maybe TRBD2 (6 bases). Per the germline V gene, CDR1 is SGHTA and CDR2 is FQGNSA. Between the trimmed V and J ends, which lost 3 bases and 5 bases, there was a span of 11 bases. CDR3 size: 14 residues. The CDR3 loop reads CASSLGLQNNEQFF. CDR3 DNA sequence: TGTGCCAGCAGCTTGGGACTCCAGAACAATGAGCAGTTCTTC.